This T cell receptor (beta chain) was documented in a study of blood T cell repertoires in COVID-19. As for the study in general: T cells, B-cell-depleted T cells, or PBMCs provided the cDNA or gDNA that served as material.

The CDR3 has 17 amino acids. With V trimmed by 3 bases and J by 2 bases, 7 bases remained unmatched. Germline values: CDR1 SGHRS, CDR2 YFSETQ. Source study methods: Amplification from reference gene primers served as the basis for estimated nucleated cell counts. Method: immunoSEQ multiplex PCR; TCRdb's copy keeps in-frame clones and lacks some. V and J calls and clone size are as listed in that table; D and trimming were resolved from the DNA. The sample includes approximately 90,000 clones, 65% to 85% seen only once; the top ten take more than 6%. Sequenced material: peripheral blood. This receptor was taken from a man between 65 and 79 years old with COVID-19, enrolled during active disease. The chain is built from TRBV5-1 and TRBJ2-2; 10 bases match TRBD1. This chain's CDR3 is CASSSFGTGANTGELFF. CDR3 coding DNA: TGCGCCAGCAGCTCCTTTGGGACAGGGGCAAACACCGGGGAGCTGTTTTTT.